This T cell receptor beta chain was captured by sequencing in a study of T cell changes during pregnancy in multiple sclerosis (dated by TCRdb to the late 2010s). With regard to the full study: Changes in the T cell repertoire over the course of pregnancy were examined in this study in women with multiple sclerosis.

Libraries were made using the immunoSEQ multiplex PCR assay. TCRdb obtained this table from immuneACCESS and retained in-frame rearrangements with V and J assigned. These tables miss some clones; where compared with another copy, unresolved V genes account for less than half of the shortfall, and the remainder is unexplained. The sample data list 77,000 or so clones, and around 93% of these were observed just once. The ten largest clones add up to about 0.69% of the sample. V is reduced by 4 bases and J by 3 bases, leaving a spacing of 18 bases between them. Inclusive of the bounding cysteine and phenylalanine, the CDR3 is 16 residues long. Only the CDR3 DNA is retained, 48 bases long and in frame from the first base. CDR1 and CDR2, looked up from the germline V gene (reference sequence), are LNHNV and YYDKDF. As regards this clone: This receptor's antigen is unknown. There are no base qualities to consult, and no much larger clone falls within one base.

The receptor was derived from a female donor in good health, enrolled as a control in a pregnancy study. The V gene is TRBV15 and the J gene is TRBJ2-5, with TRBD1 perhaps the D gene, on 6 matching bases. Sample: peripheral blood, taken in the second trimester of pregnancy. The bases read TGTGCCACCAGCACCGAAACCTGGGGGCCTAAAGAGACCCAGTACTTC. This is translated as CATSTETWGPKETQYF.